This TCR beta chain was observed in a study of T cells in Graves' hyperthyroidism and ophthalmopathy. Amplified regions were TCR beta CDR3 sequences from RNA transcripts. TCR CDR3 underwent first-round RT-PCR with the HTBI primer set. MiXCR, applied by TCRdb to the multiplex PCR reads, yields one record per CDR3 protein. The table has about 500,000 distinct CDR3 sequences, more than 15% seen once. Any patient presenting with uncontrolled infection, other autoimmune disease, pregnancy or lactation was left out. CDR3 length: 15 residues. Germline-derived CDR1 and CDR2 are LGHNA and YSLEER. Deletions cut 3 bases from V and 0 bases from J, with 9 bases between.

The sequence was collected from a woman in her twenties or thirties with Graves' ophthalmopathy. The sample was blood. The chain joins TRBV4-3 to TRBJ1-3; D gene uncertain. The chain's CDR3 is CASSQGALSGNTIYF. The CDR3 nucleotides read TGCGCCAGCAGCCAGGGAGCTCTCTCTGGAAACACCATATATTTT.